This T cell receptor beta chain was sequenced in a study of T cell responses to AZD1222 COVID-19 vaccine. Study-wide results and caveats: In a largely white British group with more females than males, clonal diversity was possibly underestimated. None of the repertoires were sampled until the peak T cell response had passed. The study reported that nearly half of spike-specific TCRs target unmutated variant regions. Spike-wide vaccine-associated CD4 TCRs dominated at 160-218 and 743-854.

Comment on this clone: Its antigen is still unknown. Other DNA variants within this sample encode the same CDR3.

The CDR3 runs 13 residues. Trimming shortened V by 2 bases and J by 5 bases, and 10 bases separated the two germline ends. CDR1 and CDR2 from the germline V gene are GTSNPN and SVGIG (reference sequence). The assay was immunoSEQ multiplex PCR, and TCRdb's table has in-frame clones only and misses some. The sample records tens of thousands of clones, around 73% being singletons. The receptor comes from an adult in good health. This sequence joins TRBV30 and TRBJ1-5; D is undetermined. The sequenced sample was peripheral blood, obtained on day 0 of AZD1222 vaccination. The chain's CDR3 is CAWSSRGDQPQHF. CDR3 in DNA: TGTGCCTGGAGTTCGAGAGGCGATCAGCCCCAGCATTTT.